This is a list of T cell receptor beta chains from one sample in a study of human T cells and chemical hapten exposure. TCRdb ran MiXCR on the RACE reads and lists one entry per CDR3 protein. The sample holds around 180,000 distinct CDR3 sequences; just under 30% are singletons and the top ten take nearly 3%. The source material was whole blood, sampled in connection with sensitization to the hapten diphenylcyclopropenone (DPC). The receptors were gathered from a woman aged 25 to 39 with alopecia areata. Some clones in this sample may be carry-over from other donors' samples. Both conserved end residues are part of each CDR3. A D gene is named only where the DNA matches it firmly. Part of the rows lack a size; the others show once, few, many or a class for expanded clones.

TRBD2,TRBV6-1,TRBJ2-2,many,TGTGCCAGCATGACTAGCGGGAACGGGGGGGAGCTGTTTTTT,CASMTSGNGGELFF
TRBD2,TRBV19,TRBJ2-1,NA,TGTGCCAGCCGACTAGCGGGAGCCTACAATGAGCAGTTCTTC,CASRLAGAYNEQFF
TRBD1,TRBV9,TRBJ1-3,NA,TGTGCCAGCAGCGTAGCAGGGACAGGACTCTCTGGAAACACCATATATTTT,CASSVAGTGLSGNTIYF
TRBD1,TRBV5-1,TRBJ2-7,NA,TGCGCCAGCAGTTATCTCCGGGACAGCTACGAGCAGTACTTC,CASSYLRDSYEQYF
NA,TRBV12-3/TRBV12-4,TRBJ1-5,many,TGTGCCAGCACCACCGGGGGCCAGCCCCAGCATTTT,CASTTGGQPQHF
TRBD1,TRBV28,TRBJ1-1,few,TGTGCCAGCAGTAGGGACAGGGTGAACACTGAAGCTTTCTTT,CASSRDRVNTEAFF
NA,TRBV28,TRBJ2-2,few,TGTGCCAGCAGTCCCACAGGGTACACCGGGGAGCTGTTTTTT,CASSPTGYTGELFF
NA,TRBV4-3,TRBJ2-1,NA,TGCGCCAGCAGCCAAGAACTTCTGTTCAGCTCCTACAATGAGCAGTTCTTC,CASSQELLFSSYNEQFF
NA,TRBV9,TRBJ2-2,NA,TGTGCCAGCAGCCCTAGTCGGGGGCTAGCCGGGGAGCTGTTTTTT,CASSPSRGLAGELFF
NA,TRBV28,TRBJ2-6,NA,TGTGCCAGCAGTTTATCGAGGCATATCCATGCAAGGGGGGCCAACGTCCTGACTTTC,CASSLSRHIHARGANVLTF
TRBD1,TRBV6-2/TRBV6-3,TRBJ2-7,NA,TGTGCCAGCAGCAGCGGACAGGTCTTTAATCAGTACTTC,CASSSGQVFNQYF
NA,TRBV11-3,TRBJ2-7,few,TGTGCCAGCAGCACCTCATCAGGCCTGGTTGTTTCTGAGCAGTACTTC,CASSTSSGLVVSEQYF
NA,TRBV20-1,TRBJ2-4,few,TGCAGTGCCGCTGTCCCCCCGGCCAAAAACATTCAGTACTTC,CSAAVPPAKNIQYF
NA,TRBV7-2,TRBJ1-3,once,TGTGCCAGCAGCTATTATAGGCCTGGAGACACCATATATTTT,CASSYYRPGDTIYF
NA,TRBV5-4,TRBJ2-2,NA,TGTGCCAGCAGCTTAACTAGTTCCGGGGAGCTGTTTTTT,CASSLTSSGELFF
NA,TRBV29-1,TRBJ2-6,many,TGCAGCGTTCAGATTGGTGGTACTGGGGCCAACGTCCTGACTTTC,CSVQIGGTGANVLTF